The 15 T cell receptor beta chains below all came from one sample that was sequenced in a study of shared clonotypes between healthy human individuals. Repertoires were generated with immunoSEQ multiplex PCR, while TCRdb's copy carries only in-frame clones and drops some. The repertoire includes approximately 710,000 clones, 90% of them detected once, and approximately 35% sits in the top ten. The sequencing input was memory CD8+ T cells from PBMCs. As to subset: CD45RO+ cells pooled with CCR7-negative TemRA cells. All receptors come from a man between 18 and 29 years old in good health. Some clones in this sample may be carry-over from other donors' samples.

The chain is built from TRBV30 and TRBJ2-7, with 11 positions matching TRBD2. Germline V gives CDR1 GTSNPN, CDR2 SVGIG (reference sequence). CDR3 length equals 15 residues. Trimming at V came to 3 bases and at J to 6 bases, leaving 10 bases not matched to a gene. Here the CDR3 DNA reads TGTGCCTGGAGAACTACTAGCGGGAGTAGAGGCGAGCAGTACTTC. This sequence encodes CAWRTTSGSRGEQYF.

This clone was detected only once. The chain combines TRBV2 with TRBJ1-1, with a possible D match to TRBD1 (5 bases). Trimming took 7 bases from V and 0 from J, leaving 12 bases between them. The germline gives CDR1 SNHLY, CDR2 FYNNEI. The CDR3 is 14 residues long. The CDR3 region is CASMEGRVNTEAFF. The CDR3 coding sequence is TGTGCCAGCATGGAGGGCAGGGTGAACACTGAAGCTTTCTTT.

CDR3 sequence reads: CASSSAAVIFSTDTQYF. The CDR3 DNA reads as TGTGCCAGCAGTTCCGCTGCGGTTATATTTAGCACAGATACGCAGTATTTT. The genes are TRBV28 and TRBJ2-3, with D hard to call. The germline V gene has CDR1 MDHEN and CDR2 SYDVKM. The CDR3 consists of 17 residues. V was cut by 4 bases and J by 0 bases, with 17 bases left in between.

This clone came up once. V and J are TRBV5-6 and TRBJ1-2; 11 bases agree with TRBD1. Germline V gene data show CDR1 as SGHDT and CDR2 as YYEEEE. The V gene end was trimmed by 2 bases and the J gene end by 4 bases; junction bases not matched to a gene: 10. The CDR3 runs to 17 residues. Written as DNA, the CDR3 is TGTGCCAGCAGCTTCCTCAGCGGGACAGGGGGAGTCTATGGCTACACCTTC. This sequence encodes CASSFLSGTGGVYGYTF.

The gene calls are TRBV7-6 and TRBJ2-1; D unclear. Trimming removed 1 base from V and 10 bases from J, with 11 bases in between. Germline V gene lookup returns CDR1 SGHVS and CDR2 FNYEAQ. The CDR3 has 13 residues. This CDR3 reads CASSLGVGMEQFF. The CDR3 region has the DNA TGTGCCAGCAGCTTAGGAGTGGGTATGGAGCAGTTCTTC.

Details on this clone: This sample includes further DNA sequences coding for the same CDR3. The V and J genes are TRBV27 and TRBJ2-1; 9 bases line up with TRBD2. The length of the CDR3 is 14 residues. J gave up 7 bases and V 2 bases, and 3 bases lay outside the gene matches. Germline assignment: CDR1 MNHEY and CDR2 SMNVEV (reference sequence). The CDR3, as DNA: TGTGCCAGCAGTTTACGACTAGCGGTTAATGAGCAGTTCTTC. As protein: CASSLRLAVNEQFF.

This clone came up once. The rearrangement joins TRBV6-6 to TRBJ2-1; 15 bases match TRBD2. Looked up from germline, CDR1 is MNHNY and CDR2 is SVGAGI (reference sequence). Trimming removed 4 bases from V and 12 bases from J; junction bases left unmatched: 7. The CDR3 runs 15 residues. The CDR3 sequence: CASSSHPGLAGGQFF. CDR3 DNA: TGTGCCAGCAGTTCCCACCCGGGACTAGCGGGAGGGCAGTTCTTC.

The chain has TRBV27 and TRBJ2-3, with TRBD1 matching over 10 bases. The germline V gene has CDR1 MNHEY and CDR2 SMNVEV (reference sequence). The CDR3 is 14 amino acids. Germline trimming cut 10 bases from V and 3 bases from J; bases unmatched to any gene: 7. CDR3 nucleotides: TGTGCCACCCAGGACAGGGGGGGGACAGATACGCAGTATTTT. Protein sequence: CATQDRGGTDTQYF.

The CDR3 region is CASSFRQGIRETQYF. The CDR3 DNA reads as TGTGCCAGCAGCTTCAGACAGGGGATAAGAGAGACCCAGTACTTC. The chain joins TRBV7-9 to TRBJ2-5, with TRBD1 matching 8 bases. Trimming cost V 3 bases and J 4 bases; bases outside gene matches: 7. CDR1 SEHNR and CDR2 FQNEAQ come from the germline V gene (reference sequence). The CDR3 sequence is 15 residues long.

The V gene is TRBV7-6, the J gene TRBJ2-6; 8 bases agree with TRBD2. This CDR3 spans 17 amino acids. After removal of 5 bases from V and 2 bases from J, the junction contained 8 bases not matched to a gene. Germline V CDR1 and CDR2: SGHVS, FNYEAQ. In DNA, the CDR3 is TGTGCCAGCAGCGACATGCGAGCGGGGGCTGGGGCCAACGTCCTGACTTTC. This gives the protein CASSDMRAGAGANVLTF. Based on the CDR3 plus reference TRBV7-6 and TRBJ2-6, the full variable domain is GAGVSQSPRYKVTKRGQDVALRCDPISGHVSLYWYRQALGQGPEFLTYFNYEAQQDKSGLPNDRFSAERPEGSISTLTIQRTEQRDSAMYRCASSDMRAGAGANVLTFGAGSRLTVL.

The chain is built from TRBV28 and TRBJ2-7; D is possibly TRBD2 (6 bases). The V and J ends lost 6 bases and 2 bases respectively, with 14 bases between them. The CDR3 runs 14 residues. Germline assignment: CDR1 MDHEN and CDR2 SYDVKM. The CDR3 DNA reads TGTGCCAGCAGCGAGGCAGGCGGGGCCTACGAGCAGTACTTC. It specifies CASSEAGGAYEQYF.

V usage is TRBV9 and J usage is TRBJ2-3; no clear D gene. Germline V gives CDR1 SGDLS, CDR2 YYNGEE. V was clipped by 3 bases and J by 4 bases, with 18 bases between them. This CDR3 region has 16 residues. Here the CDR3 reads CASSETRARWADTQYF. The CDR3 DNA follows: TGTGCCAGCAGCGAAACACGGGCACGCTGGGCAGATACGCAGTATTTT.

This chain links TRBV2 with TRBJ2-5; tentatively, D is TRBD1 or TRBD2 (5 bases each). The CDR3 sequence is 13 residues long. The V end lost 6 bases, the J end lost 5 bases, and 13 bases lay between the germline ends. Germline loops: CDR1 SNHLY, CDR2 FYNNEI. The CDR3 bases are TGTGCCAGCAGGGGACGGCCCGGGGAGACCCAGTACTTC. Encoded protein: CASRGRPGETQYF. Full variable domain (rest looked up from reference TRBV2 and TRBJ2-5): EPEVTQTPSHQVTQMGQEVILRCVPISNHLYFYWYRQILGQKVEFLVSFYNNEISEKSEIFDDQFSVERPDGSNFTLKIRSTKLEDSAMYFCASRGRPGETQYFGPGTRLLVL.

This clone has just one count. The CDR3, as DNA: TGTGCCAGCAGCTCATTAGACAGACAGGGGGCGTGGGGCTACACCTTC. This gives the protein CASSSLDRQGAWGYTF. The chain combines TRBV7-9 with TRBJ1-2; 10 bases agree with TRBD1. V dropped 4 bases and J dropped 8; count of bases not matched to a gene: 13. The CDR3 is made up of 16 amino acids. Per the germline V gene, CDR1 is SEHNR and CDR2 is FQNEAQ (reference sequence).

Only one count was recorded for this clone. The chain carries TRBV18 and TRBJ1-1; D not certain. Germline CDR1 reads KGHSH; CDR2 reads LQKENI. The CDR3 totals 14 residues. V was trimmed by 6 bases and J by 5 bases, leaving 16 bases between them. CDR3 sequence (DNA): TGTGCCAGCTCCCTCTATGGCGGAAATACTGAAGCTTTCTTT. Translated: CASSLYGGNTEAFF.